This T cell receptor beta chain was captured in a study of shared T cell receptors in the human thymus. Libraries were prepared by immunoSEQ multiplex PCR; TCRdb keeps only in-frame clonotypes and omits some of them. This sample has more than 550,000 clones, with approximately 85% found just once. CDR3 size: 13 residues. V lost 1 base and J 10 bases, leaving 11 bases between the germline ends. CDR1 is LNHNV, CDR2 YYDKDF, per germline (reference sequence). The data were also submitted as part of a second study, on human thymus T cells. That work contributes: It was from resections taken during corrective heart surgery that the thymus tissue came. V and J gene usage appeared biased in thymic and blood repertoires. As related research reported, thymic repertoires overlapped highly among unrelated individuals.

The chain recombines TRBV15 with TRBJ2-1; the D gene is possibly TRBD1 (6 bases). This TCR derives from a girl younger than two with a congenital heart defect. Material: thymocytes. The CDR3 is CATSRVRGREQFF. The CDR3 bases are TGTGCCACCAGCAGAGTCAGGGGACGGGAGCAGTTCTTC.